This TCR beta chain was identified during a study of CD8+CD57+ T cells in acquired aplastic anemia. Turning to the study itself: Healthy-donor CD4+ cells averaged roughly 9.8 million reads. Study-wide findings and caveats: Patients had around 30 CD8+ CDR3 sequences in common with controls (the shared set).

This clonotype appeared many times. Antigen: not known. Using genomic DNA as the template, TCR beta VDJ and CDR3 profiling was carried out. A single record per CDR3 protein comes from TCRdb applying MiXCR to the reads. The data contain a few hundred thousand distinct CDR3 sequences, approximately 35% of them singletons. This CDR3 is 13 amino acids long. Germline assignment: CDR1 LNHDA and CDR2 SQIVND (reference sequence). The ends lost 4 bases at V and 7 bases at J; junction bases unmatched: 6. The sequence came from a human donor in good health, serving as a control. The source material was sorted CD4+, CD8+, or CD8+CD57+ T cells (not recorded which) from PBMCs. The chain links TRBV19 to TRBJ1-2, with 7 bases aligning to TRBD1. CDR3 DNA: TGTGCCAGTAGTAGCGGGACAGTCGGTGGCTACACCTTC. This codes for CASSSGTVGGYTF.